The 7 T cell receptor beta chains listed next were all sequenced from one sample in a study of blood T cell repertoires in COVID-19. Sequencing used immunoSEQ multiplex PCR; TCRdb keeps in-frame clones, though not all of them. The table lists some 150,000 clones, approximately 89% of them singletons. Sequencing was done on a sample of peripheral blood. These receptors came from a man in his sixties or seventies with acute or convalescent COVID-19.

The gene calls are TRBV19 and TRBJ1-3; D is perhaps TRBD1 (6 bases). The CDR3 spans 16 residues. Trimming pared 5 bases from V and 0 bases from J, leaving 14 bases between. CDR1 LNHDA and CDR2 SQIVND come from the germline V gene (reference sequence). The CDR3 DNA reads as TGTGCCAGTAGTGCCTACAGGGATAGCTCTGGAAACACCATATATTTT. Protein sequence: CASSAYRDSSGNTIYF.

The chain joins TRBV20-1 to TRBJ1-1; no definite D call. V shed 4 bases and J shed 1 base, with 4 bases lying between them. The CDR3 spans 11 residues. The germline gives CDR1 DFQATT, CDR2 SNEGSKA (reference sequence). CDR3 sequence reads: CSAIKNTEAFF. The DNA for the CDR3 is TGCAGTGCTATTAAGAACACTGAAGCTTTCTTT.

V and J are TRBV6-2 or TRBV6-3 and TRBJ1-2; 7 bases match TRBD1. CDR1 and CDR2 from the germline V gene are MNHEY and SVGEGT. The CDR3 spans 14 residues. V gave up 6 bases and J gave up 4 bases; unmatched junction bases: 8. CDR3 nucleotides: TGTGCCAGCAGACCTACAGGGGCGGCCTATGGCTACACCTTC. This codes for CASRPTGAAYGYTF.

This chain joins TRBV5-4 and TRBJ1-1, with 9 bases identical to TRBD1. The CDR3 has 14 residues. Germline CDR1 is SGHNT and CDR2 is YYREEE (reference sequence). The trim removed 3 bases at V and 2 bases at J, leaving 2 bases unmatched. The CDR3 here is CASSSDRGNTEAFF. The CDR3 DNA is TGTGCCAGCAGCTCGGACAGGGGCAACACTGAAGCTTTCTTT.

The V call is TRBV6-5, the J call TRBJ1-2; no definite D call. Germline V CDR1 and CDR2: MNHEY, SVGAGI. Trimming took off 5 bases at V and 4 bases at J, with 11 bases between the two ends. The CDR3 has 13 residues. The CDR3 sequence: CASSPTEIYGYTF. The DNA of the CDR3 is TGTGCCAGCAGTCCGACGGAGATCTATGGCTACACCTTC.

Concerning this clone: The junction departs from the called germline gene at one end, perhaps through a read error. The V call is TRBV7-7, the J call TRBJ2-2, with TRBD1 identical over 10 bases. This CDR3 is 15 amino acids long. The V gene's germline CDR1 is SSHAT and CDR2 FNYEAQ (reference sequence). The CDR3 reads CASSRDRGGTGELFF. For the CDR3, the DNA is TGTGCTAGCAGCCGGGACAGGGGAGGAACCGGGGAGCTGTTTTTT.

V is TRBV9 and J is TRBJ1-2; 9 bases are shared with TRBD1. Germline V gives CDR1 SGDLS, CDR2 YYNGEE. This CDR3 is built from 14 residues. The junction had 6 bases not matched to a gene; V was cut back by 3 bases and J by 6 bases. CDR3 sequence reads: CASSARDRVHGYTF. Written as DNA, the CDR3 is TGTGCCAGCAGCGCCCGGGACAGGGTACATGGCTACACCTTC.